This T cell receptor (beta chain) originates from a study of regulatory T cells in long-lasting Graves disease. Study summary: Patients with new Graves' disease had used antithyroid drugs below 3 months. Findings of the study overall: Whereas new patients shared 870 or so public clonotypes, persistent patients shared more, at 2,500 to 3,500.

Germline V gene data show CDR1 as LGHDT and CDR2 as YNNKEL (reference sequence). This CDR3 has 14 residues. V was clipped by 5 bases and J by 7 bases, with 18 bases between them. This clonotype has a handful of counts. Antigen: not known. Time point meaning: newly diagnosed GD, antithyroid drugs for less than 3 months. TCR sequences were obtained from RNA taken from PBMCs. EDTA tubes collected around 8.7 milliliters of peripheral blood. Building the TCR beta libraries relied on iRepertoire HTBI primers, and CDR3 regions underwent Arm-PCR. TCRdb redid the calling of the multiplex PCR reads with MiXCR, one entry per CDR3 protein. The sample lists 530,000 or so distinct CDR3 sequences, 15% to 20% occurring once. This same sample was also taken into another study, of T cells in Graves' hyperthyroidism and ophthalmopathy. That report notes: Ophthalmopathy was model-predicted a median about 6 months pre-onset.

This clonotype was obtained from a man between 18 and 29 years old with Graves disease. V gene TRBV3-1 combines with J gene TRBJ2-7, with D perhaps matching TRBD1 (6 bases). Material: peripheral blood mononuclear cells (PBMCs), obtained at new diagnosis, from a patient treated with antithyroid drugs. This CDR3 is CASSGWDTRGEQYF. In DNA, the CDR3 is TGTGCCAGCAGCGGGTGGGACACCCGGGGTGAGCAGTACTTC.